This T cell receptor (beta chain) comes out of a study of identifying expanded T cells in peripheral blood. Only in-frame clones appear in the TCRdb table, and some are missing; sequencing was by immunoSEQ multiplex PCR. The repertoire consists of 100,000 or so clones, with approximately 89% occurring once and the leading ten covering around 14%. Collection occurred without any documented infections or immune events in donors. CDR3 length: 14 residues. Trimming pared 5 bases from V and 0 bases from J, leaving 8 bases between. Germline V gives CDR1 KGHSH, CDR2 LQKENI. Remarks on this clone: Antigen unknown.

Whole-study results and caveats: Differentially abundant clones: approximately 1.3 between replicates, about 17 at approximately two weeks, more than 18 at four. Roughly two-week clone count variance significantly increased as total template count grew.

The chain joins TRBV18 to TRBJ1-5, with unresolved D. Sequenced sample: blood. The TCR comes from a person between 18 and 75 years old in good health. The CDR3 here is CASSELNSNQPQHF. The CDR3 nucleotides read TGTGCCAGCTCAGAACTGAATAGCAATCAGCCCCAGCATTTT.